The next 9 T cell receptor beta chains were all read from a single sample in a study of blood T cell repertoires in COVID-19. Assay: immunoSEQ multiplex PCR; the TCRdb copy retains only in-frame clones and omits some. Counted here are under 200,000 clones, around 79% occurring once; the ten biggest clones make up approximately 7.7%. The material sequenced was peripheral blood. The receptors were sampled from a woman aged 55-70 years with COVID-19, enrolled during active disease.

The chain combines TRBV2 with TRBJ2-7; 10 bases are a match to TRBD2. CDR1 and CDR2 (germline): SNHLY, FYNNEI. The J segment lost 8 bases and the V segment lost 6 bases, leaving 13 bases of the junction unmatched. The length of the CDR3 is 15 residues. As DNA, the CDR3 is TGTGCCAGCAGCCCAAGGACTAGCGGAGTTTATCAGCAGTACTTC. This encodes CASSPRTSGVYQQYF.

V is TRBV19 and J is TRBJ2-3, with 10 bases aligning to TRBD1. V lost 6 bases, J lost 3 bases, and 6 bases stayed unmatched. The CDR3 has 15 amino acids. The V gene's germline CDR1 is LNHDA and CDR2 SQIVND (reference sequence). CDR3 region: CASSVRDRGTDTQYF. In nucleotides, the CDR3 is TGTGCCAGTAGCGTCCGGGACAGGGGAACAGATACGCAGTATTTT.

The chain links TRBV28 to TRBJ1-6; TRBD1 matches at 8 bases. Germline CDR1 and CDR2: MDHEN and SYDVKM. The CDR3 runs to 18 residues. Trimming at V came to 2 bases and at J to 7 bases, leaving 13 bases not matched to a gene. CDR3 in DNA: TGTGCCAGCAGTTTACCCTCGCAGGGGGCATTTGAGAATTCACCCCTCCACTTT. The encoded protein is CASSLPSQGAFENSPLHF.

This chain links TRBV19 with TRBJ1-1, with TRBD1 matching 7 bases. Germline-derived CDR1 and CDR2 are LNHDA and SQIVND (reference sequence). J lost 4 bases, V lost 10 bases, and 15 bases had no gene match. This CDR3 comprises 15 residues. The CDR3 reads CANLIQGSLITEAFF. In DNA form, the CDR3 reads TGTGCCAACCTTATACAGGGGTCCCTTATCACTGAAGCTTTCTTT. The whole variable domain, remainder taken from reference TRBV19 and TRBJ1-1, is DGGITQSPKYLFRKEGQNVTLSCEQNLNHDAMYWYRQDPGQGLRLIYYSQIVNDFQKGDIAEGYSVSREKKESFPLTVTSAQKNPTAFYLCANLIQGSLITEAFFGQGTRLTVV.

This chain joins TRBV4-2 and TRBJ2-7, with 8 positions matching TRBD1. There are 17 residues in the CDR3. Germline lookup yields CDR1 LGHNA and CDR2 YNFKEQ. V lost 1 base, J lost 3 bases, and 11 bases stayed unmatched. CDR3 in amino acids: CASSQGPGQAYFYEQYF. The CDR3 DNA reads TGTGCCAGCAGCCAAGGACCGGGACAGGCCTACTTCTACGAGCAGTACTTC.

This chain uses TRBV23-1 with TRBJ2-7, with unresolved D. TRBV23-1 is sorted into the ORF group, with uncertain function. V dropped 9 bases and J dropped 5 bases, with 14 bases sitting between them. This CDR3 comprises 12 residues. CDR3 protein: CARSWSSDEQYV. DNA for the CDR3: TGCGCCAGATCGTGGTCGAGTGACGAGCAGTACGTC.

This sequence joins TRBV6-5 and TRBJ1-1, with 7 bases that match TRBD1. Germline lookup yields CDR1 MNHEY and CDR2 SVGAGI. V lost 1 base to trimming and J lost 4 bases; unmatched junction nucleotides: 6. This CDR3 region has 15 residues. CDR3 DNA sequence: TGTGCCAGCAGTTACTTAATCCAGGGGGGCACTGAAGCTTTCTTT. Its translation is CASSYLIQGGTEAFF.

The chain combines TRBV2 with TRBJ2-5, with 7 positions matching TRBD2. The CDR3 is 14 residues long. Trimming at V came to 3 bases and at J to 5 bases, leaving 6 bases not matched to a gene. Per germline, CDR1 SNHLY and CDR2 FYNNEI. CDR3 amino acids: CASSETAGGETQYF. The CDR3 nucleotides read TGTGCCAGCAGTGAGACGGCCGGGGGGGAGACCCAGTACTTC.

J is TRBJ2-1 and V is TRBV6-5; 8 bases are a match to TRBD2. The trim removed 6 bases at V and 9 bases at J, leaving 7 bases unmatched. Germline V gene lookup returns CDR1 MNHEY and CDR2 SVGAGI. This CDR3 contains 13 residues. CDR3 in DNA: TGTGCCAGCAGAAAGACTAGCGTGGGTGAGCAGTTCTTC. Protein sequence: CASRKTSVGEQFF.